The present T cell receptor (beta chain) was sequenced within a study of shared clonotypes between healthy human individuals. Here immunoSEQ multiplex PCR was the method, and the copy in TCRdb shows in-frame clones only, minus some. Of a few hundred thousand clones in the sample, 65% are singletons; the top ten hold over 8.5%. The CDR3 loop spans 16 amino acids. V was shortened by 3 bases and J by 0 bases, with 12 bases between the two germline ends. Germline V lookup: CDR1 SGHNT, CDR2 YYREEE (reference sequence). The gene calls are TRBV5-4 and TRBJ2-2; unclear D gene. The clonotype was recovered from a man aged 25-40 years in good health. Source material: memory CD4+ T cells sorted from blood. Subset described: CD45RA-negative fraction. CDR3 loop: CASSSHGGTNTGELFF. The CDR3 nucleotides are TGTGCCAGCAGCTCCCACGGCGGTACGAACACCGGGGAGCTGTTTTTT. The full variable domain, completed using reference TRBV5-4 and TRBJ2-2, is ETGVTQSPTHLIKTRGQQVTLRCSSQSGHNTVSWYQQALGQGPQFIFQYYREEENGRGNFPPRFSGLQFPNYSSELNVNALELDDSALYLCASSSHGGTNTGELFFGEGSRLTVL.